This TCR beta chain was documented in a study of T cell repertoires in cytomegalovirus infection. Across the study: CMV infection together with matching HLA type was indicated by public TCR beta signatures. The study's findings and limits: CMV-specific TCR beta clonotypes restricted by HLA-C were the ones dominating the ex vivo response. Totalled public TCR beta family frequency picked out people who carried CMV plus the relevant HLA.

Germline CDR1 and CDR2: SGHTA and FQGNSA. This CDR3 comprises 16 residues. With V trimmed by 2 bases and J by 3 bases, 6 bases remained unmatched. This clonotype came up many times. Its antigen is not identified. TCRdb ran MiXCR on the reads and lists one entry per CDR3 protein. The sample lists fewer than 300,000 distinct CDR3 sequences, roughly 26% occurring once. The sequenced material came from PBMCs. V is TRBV7-2 and J is TRBJ1-5, with TRBD1 matching over 8 bases. The TCR comes from a human donor in good health (CMV status not recorded). Some clones in this sample may be carry-over from other donors' samples. The CDR3 nucleotides read TGTGCCAGCAGCTTACAGGGACAGGTACCCAATCAGCCCCAGCATTTT. This gives the protein CASSLQGQVPNQPQHF.